This note documents a single TCR beta chain sequence. Using immunoSEQ multiplex PCR, the repertoire was profiled, and TCRdb retains in-frame clones only, with some absent. The sample has some 40,000 clones; 75% to 90% are singletons. The data derive from a study of T cell changes during pregnancy in multiple sclerosis. Source: peripheral blood, taken in the second trimester of pregnancy. The source of this sequence is a female donor in good health, enrolled as a control in a pregnancy study.

The CDR3 spells CAWIGASTDTQYF. In DNA, the CDR3 is TGTGCCTGGATAGGGGCCAGCACAGATACGCAGTATTTT. V is TRBV30 and J is TRBJ2-3, with a possible D match to TRBD1 (5 bases). The length of the CDR3 is 13 residues. Trimming took off 4 bases at V and 0 bases at J, with 8 bases between the two ends. The germline gives CDR1 GTSNPN, CDR2 SVGIG (reference sequence).